This TCR beta chain originates from a study of post-analysis software for immune sequencing data. About the research overall: Relapsing-remitting, secondary progressive and progressive-relapsing courses of multiple sclerosis were included. Study outcomes and limitations: Five TRBV segments appeared more often in patients than in controls, and TRBV5-6, TRBV5-1 and TRBV20-1 were among these.

The CDR3 sequence is 16 residues long. The germline CDR1 and CDR2 sequences are SGHTA and FQGNSA. The ends were cut back, 0 bases at V and 0 bases at J, with 12 bases in the middle. There are a few counts of this clonotype. Antigen specificity is unknown. Tagging with unique molecular identifiers was a feature of the TCR beta cDNA libraries. TCRdb re-derived calls from the PCR reads in MiXCR, one entry per CDR3 protein. Among 380,000 or so distinct CDR3 sequences listed, about a third were seen once. The chain employs TRBV7-2 and TRBJ2-7; D uncertain. Specimen: blood. This receptor was taken from a girl aged 10 to 17 with multiple sclerosis. CDR3 nucleotide sequence: TGTGCCAGCAGCTTAGCCCCGGTCCCGGGCTCCTACGAGCAGTACTTC. It codes for CASSLAPVPGSYEQYF.